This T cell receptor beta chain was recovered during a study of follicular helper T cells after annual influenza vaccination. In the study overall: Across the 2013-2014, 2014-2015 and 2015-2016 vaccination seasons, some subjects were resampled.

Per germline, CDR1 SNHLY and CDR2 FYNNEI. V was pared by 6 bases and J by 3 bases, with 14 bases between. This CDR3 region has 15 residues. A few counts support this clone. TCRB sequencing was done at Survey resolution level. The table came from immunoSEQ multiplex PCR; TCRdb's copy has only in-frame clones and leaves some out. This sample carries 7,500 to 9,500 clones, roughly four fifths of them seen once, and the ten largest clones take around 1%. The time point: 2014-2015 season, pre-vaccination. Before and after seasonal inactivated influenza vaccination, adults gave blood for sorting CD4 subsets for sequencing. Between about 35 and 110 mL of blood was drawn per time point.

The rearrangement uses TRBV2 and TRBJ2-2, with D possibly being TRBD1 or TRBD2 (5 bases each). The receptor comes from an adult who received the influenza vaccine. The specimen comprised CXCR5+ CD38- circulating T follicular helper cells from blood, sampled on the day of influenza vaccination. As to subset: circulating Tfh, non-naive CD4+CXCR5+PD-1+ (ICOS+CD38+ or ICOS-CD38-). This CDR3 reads CASRERDRYTGELFF. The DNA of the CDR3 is TGTGCCAGCAGGGAAAGGGACCGCTACACCGGGGAGCTGTTTTTT.